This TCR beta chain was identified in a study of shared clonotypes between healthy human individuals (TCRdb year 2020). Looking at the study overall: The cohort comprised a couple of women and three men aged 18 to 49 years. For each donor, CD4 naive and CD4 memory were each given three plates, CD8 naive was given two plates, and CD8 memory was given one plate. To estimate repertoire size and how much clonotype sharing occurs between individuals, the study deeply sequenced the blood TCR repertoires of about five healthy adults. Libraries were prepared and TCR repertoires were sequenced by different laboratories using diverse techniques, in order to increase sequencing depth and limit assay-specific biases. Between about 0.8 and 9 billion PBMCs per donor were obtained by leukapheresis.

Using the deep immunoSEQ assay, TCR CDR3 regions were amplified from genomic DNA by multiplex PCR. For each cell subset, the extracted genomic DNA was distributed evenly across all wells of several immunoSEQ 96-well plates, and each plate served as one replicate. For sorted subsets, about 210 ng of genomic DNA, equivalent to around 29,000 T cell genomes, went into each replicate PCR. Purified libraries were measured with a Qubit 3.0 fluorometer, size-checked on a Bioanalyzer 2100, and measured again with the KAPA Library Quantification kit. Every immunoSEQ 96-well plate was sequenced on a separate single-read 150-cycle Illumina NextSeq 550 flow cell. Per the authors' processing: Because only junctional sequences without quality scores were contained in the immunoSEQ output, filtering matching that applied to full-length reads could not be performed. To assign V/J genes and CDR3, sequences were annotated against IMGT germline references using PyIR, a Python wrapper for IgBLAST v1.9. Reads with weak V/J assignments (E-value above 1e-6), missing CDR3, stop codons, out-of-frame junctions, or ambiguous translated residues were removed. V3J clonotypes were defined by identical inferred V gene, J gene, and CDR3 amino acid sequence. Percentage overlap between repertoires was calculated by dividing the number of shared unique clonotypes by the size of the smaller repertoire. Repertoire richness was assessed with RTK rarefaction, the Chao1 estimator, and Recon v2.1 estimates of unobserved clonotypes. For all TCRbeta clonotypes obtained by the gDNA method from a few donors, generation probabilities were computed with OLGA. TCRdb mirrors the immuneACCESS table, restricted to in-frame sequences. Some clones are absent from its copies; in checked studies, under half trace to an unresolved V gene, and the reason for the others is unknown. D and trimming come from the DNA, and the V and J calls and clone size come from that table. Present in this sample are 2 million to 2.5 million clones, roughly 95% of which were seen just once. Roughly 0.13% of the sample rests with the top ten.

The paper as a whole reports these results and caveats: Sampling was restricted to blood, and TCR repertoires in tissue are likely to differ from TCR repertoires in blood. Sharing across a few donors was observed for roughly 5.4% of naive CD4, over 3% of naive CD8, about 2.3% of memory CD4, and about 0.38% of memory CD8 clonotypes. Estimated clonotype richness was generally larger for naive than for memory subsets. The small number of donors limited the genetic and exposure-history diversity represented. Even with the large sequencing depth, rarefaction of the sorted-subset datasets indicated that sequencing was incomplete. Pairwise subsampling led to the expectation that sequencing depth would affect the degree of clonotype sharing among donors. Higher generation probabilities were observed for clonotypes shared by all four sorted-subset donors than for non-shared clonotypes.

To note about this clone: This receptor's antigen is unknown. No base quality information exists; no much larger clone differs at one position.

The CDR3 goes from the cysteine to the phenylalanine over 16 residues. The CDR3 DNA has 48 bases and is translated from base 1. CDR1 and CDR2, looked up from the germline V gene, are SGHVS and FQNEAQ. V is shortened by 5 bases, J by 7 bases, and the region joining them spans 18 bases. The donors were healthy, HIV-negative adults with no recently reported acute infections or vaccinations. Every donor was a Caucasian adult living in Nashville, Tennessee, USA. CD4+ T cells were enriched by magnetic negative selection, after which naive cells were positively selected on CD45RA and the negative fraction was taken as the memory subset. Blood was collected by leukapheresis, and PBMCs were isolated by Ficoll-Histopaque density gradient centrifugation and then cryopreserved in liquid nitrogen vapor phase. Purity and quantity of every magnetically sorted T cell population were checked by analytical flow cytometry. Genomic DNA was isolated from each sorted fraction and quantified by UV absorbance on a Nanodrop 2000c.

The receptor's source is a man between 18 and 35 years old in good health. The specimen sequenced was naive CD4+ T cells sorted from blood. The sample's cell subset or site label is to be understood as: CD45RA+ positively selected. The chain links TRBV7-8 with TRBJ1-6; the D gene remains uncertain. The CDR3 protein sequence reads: CASSVRWADGNSPLHF. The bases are TGTGCCAGCAGCGTACGGTGGGCAGATGGAAATTCACCCCTCCACTTT.